This T cell receptor (beta chain) comes out of a study of blood T cell repertoires in COVID-19. Under the authors' procedure: Cell counts per sample came from amplifying reference gene primers. The table came from immunoSEQ multiplex PCR; TCRdb's copy has only in-frame clones and leaves some out. Clone size and the V and J calls come from that table; the DNA yielded D and trimming. This sample has 99,000 or so clones; roughly 90% occur once, and the top ten carry 6%. Sequenced: peripheral blood. This TCR came from a human donor in a cohort sampled during active COVID-19.

CDR3 bases: TGTGCCAGCAGCTCCGACAGGGGAGTTGAAGCTTTCTTT. The encoded protein is CASSSDRGVEAFF. The chain joins TRBV7-2 to TRBJ1-1; 8 bases line up with TRBD1. The CDR3 is 13 residues long. The germline V gene encodes CDR1 SGHTA and CDR2 FQGNSA. Unmatched junction bases numbered 5, after V lost 4 bases and J lost 7 bases.